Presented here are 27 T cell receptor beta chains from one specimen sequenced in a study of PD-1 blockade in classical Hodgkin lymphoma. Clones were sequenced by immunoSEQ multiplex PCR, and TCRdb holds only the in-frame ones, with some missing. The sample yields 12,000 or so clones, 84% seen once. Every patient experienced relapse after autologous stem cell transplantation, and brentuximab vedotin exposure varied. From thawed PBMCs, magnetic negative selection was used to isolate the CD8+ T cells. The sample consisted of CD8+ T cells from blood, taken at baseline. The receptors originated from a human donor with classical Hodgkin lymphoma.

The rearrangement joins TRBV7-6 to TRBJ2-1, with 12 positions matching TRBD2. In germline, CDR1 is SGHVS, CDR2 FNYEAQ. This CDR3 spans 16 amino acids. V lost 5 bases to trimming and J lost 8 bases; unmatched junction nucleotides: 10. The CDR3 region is CASSQPTTSGSDEQFF. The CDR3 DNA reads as TGTGCCAGCAGCCAGCCAACGACTAGCGGGAGCGATGAGCAGTTCTTC.

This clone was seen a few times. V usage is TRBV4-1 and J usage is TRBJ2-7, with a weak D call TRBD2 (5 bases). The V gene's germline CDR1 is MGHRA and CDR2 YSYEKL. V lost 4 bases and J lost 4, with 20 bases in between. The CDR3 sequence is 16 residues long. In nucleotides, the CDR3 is TGCGCCAGCAGCCTGACTAAGTCTCCCGTGTTGTACGAGCAGTACTTC. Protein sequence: CASSLTKSPVLYEQYF.

CDR3: CASSLGGWEQDDEQYF. Written as DNA, the CDR3 is TGTGCCAGCAGTTTGGGAGGGTGGGAGCAAGACGACGAGCAGTACTTC. The chain is built from TRBV28 and TRBJ2-7, with TRBD2 identical over 7 bases. There are 16 residues in the CDR3. The germline V gene encodes CDR1 MDHEN and CDR2 SYDVKM. Germline trimming cut 3 bases from V and 5 bases from J; bases unmatched to any gene: 13.

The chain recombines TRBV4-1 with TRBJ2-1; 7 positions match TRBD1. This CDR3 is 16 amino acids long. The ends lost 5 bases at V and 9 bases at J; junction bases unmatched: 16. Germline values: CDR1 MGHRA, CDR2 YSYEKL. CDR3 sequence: CASSYRGDSEFGEQFF. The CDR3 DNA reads TGCGCCAGCAGCTATCGTGGGGACAGTGAGTTCGGTGAGCAGTTCTTC.

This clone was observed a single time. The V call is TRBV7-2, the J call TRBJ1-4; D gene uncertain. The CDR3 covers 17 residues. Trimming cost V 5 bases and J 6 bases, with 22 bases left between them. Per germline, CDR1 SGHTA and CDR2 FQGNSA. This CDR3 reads CASSPYSLLGLDEKLFF. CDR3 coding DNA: TGTGCCAGCAGCCCCTATTCCCTTCTCGGGCTAGATGAAAAACTGTTTTTT.

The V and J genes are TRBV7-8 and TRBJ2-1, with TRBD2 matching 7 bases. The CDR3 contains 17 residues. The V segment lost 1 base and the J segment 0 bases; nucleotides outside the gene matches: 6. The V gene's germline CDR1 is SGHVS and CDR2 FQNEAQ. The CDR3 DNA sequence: TGTGCCAGCAGCTTAGTAGCGGGTAAGAGCTCCTACAATGAGCAGTTCTTC. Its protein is CASSLVAGKSSYNEQFF. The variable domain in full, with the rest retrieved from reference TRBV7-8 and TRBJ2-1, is GAGVSQSPRYKVAKRGQDVALRCDPISGHVSLFWYQQALGQGPEFLTYFQNEAQLDKSGLPSDRFFAERPEGSVSTLKIQRTQQEDSAVYLCASSLVAGKSSYNEQFFGPGTRLTVL.

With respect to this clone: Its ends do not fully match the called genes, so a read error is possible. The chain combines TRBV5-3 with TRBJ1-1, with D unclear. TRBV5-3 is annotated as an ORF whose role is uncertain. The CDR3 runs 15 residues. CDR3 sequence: CASSLARGGNPEAFF. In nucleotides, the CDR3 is TGTGCCAGCAGCTTGGCCCGTGGAGGGAACCCTGAAGCTTTCTTT.

The CDR3 loop is CASSPTQSMGQFF. The DNA for the CDR3 is TGTGCCAGCAGTCCCACCCAATCAATGGGGCAGTTCTTC. The chain links TRBV27 to TRBJ2-1; no firm D call. This CDR3 region has 13 residues. The V end was cut by 5 bases, the J end by 12 bases, with 17 bases between. CDR1 MNHEY and CDR2 SMNVEV come from the germline V gene (reference sequence).

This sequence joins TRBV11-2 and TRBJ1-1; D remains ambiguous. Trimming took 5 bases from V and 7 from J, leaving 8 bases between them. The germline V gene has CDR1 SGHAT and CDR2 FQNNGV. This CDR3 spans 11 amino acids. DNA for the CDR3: TGTGCCAGCAGCCGAGGGAATGAAGCTTTCTTT. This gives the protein CASSRGNEAFF. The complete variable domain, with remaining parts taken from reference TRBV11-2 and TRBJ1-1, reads EAGVAQSPRYKIIEKRQSVAFWCNPISGHATLYWYQQILGQGPKLLIQFQNNGVVDDSQLPKDRFSAERLKGVDSTLKIQPAKLEDSAVYLCASSRGNEAFFGQGTRLTVV.

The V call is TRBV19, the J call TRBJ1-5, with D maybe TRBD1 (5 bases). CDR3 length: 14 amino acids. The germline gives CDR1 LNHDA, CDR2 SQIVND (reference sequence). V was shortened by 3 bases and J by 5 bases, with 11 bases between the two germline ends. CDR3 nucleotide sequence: TGTGCCAGTAGTATGGGGGGACCCTATCAGCCCCAGCATTTT. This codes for CASSMGGPYQPQHF.

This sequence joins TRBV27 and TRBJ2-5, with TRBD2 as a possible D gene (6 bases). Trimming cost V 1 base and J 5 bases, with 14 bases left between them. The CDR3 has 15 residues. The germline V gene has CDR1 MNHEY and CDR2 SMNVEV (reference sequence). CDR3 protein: CASSLYPAGSETQYF. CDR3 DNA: TGTGCCAGCAGTTTATATCCAGCGGGTAGTGAGACCCAGTACTTC.

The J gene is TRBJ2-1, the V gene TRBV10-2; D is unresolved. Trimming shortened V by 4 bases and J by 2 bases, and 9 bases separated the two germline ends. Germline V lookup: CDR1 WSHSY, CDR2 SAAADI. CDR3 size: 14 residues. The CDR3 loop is CASSALHPYNEQFF. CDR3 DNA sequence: TGCGCCAGCAGTGCTCTGCACCCCTACAATGAGCAGTTCTTC.

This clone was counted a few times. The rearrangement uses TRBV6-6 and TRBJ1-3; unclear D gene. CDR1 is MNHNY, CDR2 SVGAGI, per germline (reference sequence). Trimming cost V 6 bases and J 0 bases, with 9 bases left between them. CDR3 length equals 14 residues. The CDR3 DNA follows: TGTGCCAGCAGCCCTACAGCCTCTGGAAACACCATATATTTT. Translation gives CASSPTASGNTIYF.

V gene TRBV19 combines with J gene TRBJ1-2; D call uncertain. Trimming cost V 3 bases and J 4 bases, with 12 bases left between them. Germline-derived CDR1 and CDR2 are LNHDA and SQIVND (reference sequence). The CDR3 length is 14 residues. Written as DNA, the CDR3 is TGTGCCAGTAGTATTGTAGTCACCGGCTATGGCTACACCTTC. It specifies CASSIVVTGYGYTF.

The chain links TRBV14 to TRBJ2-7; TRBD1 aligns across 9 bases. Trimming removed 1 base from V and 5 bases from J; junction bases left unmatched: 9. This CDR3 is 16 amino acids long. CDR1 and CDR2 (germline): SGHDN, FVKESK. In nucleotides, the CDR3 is TGTGCCAGCAGCCAAGGCTTTTTGGGGACAGGGCACGAGCAGTACTTC. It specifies CASSQGFLGTGHEQYF.

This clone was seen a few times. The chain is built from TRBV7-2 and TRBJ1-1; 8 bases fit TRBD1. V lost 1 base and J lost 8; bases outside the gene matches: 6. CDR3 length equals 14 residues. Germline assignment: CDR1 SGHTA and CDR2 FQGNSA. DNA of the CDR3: TGTGCCAGCAGCTTAGAGGGGACAGGCTACGAAGCTTTCTTT. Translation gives CASSLEGTGYEAFF.

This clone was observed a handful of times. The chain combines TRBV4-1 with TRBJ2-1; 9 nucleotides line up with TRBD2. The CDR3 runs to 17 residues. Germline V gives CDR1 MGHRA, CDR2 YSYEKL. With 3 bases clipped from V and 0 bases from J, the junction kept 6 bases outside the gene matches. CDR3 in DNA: TGCGCCAGCAGCCAGCAGGCTAGCGGGAACTCCTACAATGAGCAGTTCTTC. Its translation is CASSQQASGNSYNEQFF.

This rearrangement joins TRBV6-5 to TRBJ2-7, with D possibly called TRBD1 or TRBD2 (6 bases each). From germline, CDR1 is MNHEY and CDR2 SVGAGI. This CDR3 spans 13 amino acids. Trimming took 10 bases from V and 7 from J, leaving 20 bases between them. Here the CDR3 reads CAIGGPLSFEQYF. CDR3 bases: TGTGCCATAGGGGGGCCCCTATCTTTTGAGCAGTACTTC.

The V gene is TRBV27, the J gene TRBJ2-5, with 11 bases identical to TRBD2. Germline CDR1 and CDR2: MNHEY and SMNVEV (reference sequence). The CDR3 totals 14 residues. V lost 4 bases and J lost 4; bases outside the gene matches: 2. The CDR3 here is CASSSLAGGETQYF. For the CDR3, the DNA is TGTGCCAGCAGTTCGCTAGCGGGAGGAGAGACCCAGTACTTC.

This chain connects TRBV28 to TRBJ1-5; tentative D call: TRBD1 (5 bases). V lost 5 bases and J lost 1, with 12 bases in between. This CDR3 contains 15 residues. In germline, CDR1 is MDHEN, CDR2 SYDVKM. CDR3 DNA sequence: TGTGCCAGCAGTCACCCGGACATAAGCAATCAGCCCCAGCATTTT. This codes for CASSHPDISNQPQHF.

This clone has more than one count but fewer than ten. This CDR3 reads CAWSLDTEAFF. In DNA, the CDR3 is TGTGCCTGGAGTCTGGACACTGAAGCTTTCTTT. The chain uses TRBV30 and TRBJ1-1; D is unresolved. Deletions cut 2 bases from V and 3 bases from J, with 4 bases between. CDR3 length: 11 residues. CDR1 is GTSNPN, CDR2 SVGIG, per germline (reference sequence).

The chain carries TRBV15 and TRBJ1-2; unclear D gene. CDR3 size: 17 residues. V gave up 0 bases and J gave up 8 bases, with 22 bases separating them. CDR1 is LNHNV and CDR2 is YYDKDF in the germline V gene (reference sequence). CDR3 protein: CATSRDREGLGLEGYTF. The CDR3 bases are TGTGCCACCAGCAGAGATCGGGAGGGTTTAGGCCTAGAGGGCTACACCTTC.

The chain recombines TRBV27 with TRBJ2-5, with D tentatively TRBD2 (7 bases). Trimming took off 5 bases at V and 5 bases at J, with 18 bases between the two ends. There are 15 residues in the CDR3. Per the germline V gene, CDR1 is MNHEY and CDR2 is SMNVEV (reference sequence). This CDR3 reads CASSRGAGVRETQYF. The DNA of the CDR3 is TGTGCCAGCAGTCGGGGGGCAGGGGTCAGGGAGACCCAGTACTTC.

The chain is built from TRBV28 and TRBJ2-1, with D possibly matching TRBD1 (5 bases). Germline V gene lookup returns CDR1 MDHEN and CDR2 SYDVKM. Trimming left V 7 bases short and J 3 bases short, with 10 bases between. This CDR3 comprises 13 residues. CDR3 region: CASKGQGYNEQFF. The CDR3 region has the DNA TGTGCCAGCAAGGGCCAGGGCTACAATGAGCAGTTCTTC.

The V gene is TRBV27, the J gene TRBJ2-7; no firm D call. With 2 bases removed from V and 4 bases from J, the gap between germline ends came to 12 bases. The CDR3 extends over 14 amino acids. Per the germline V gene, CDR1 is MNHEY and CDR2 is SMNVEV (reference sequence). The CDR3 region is CASSLDATQYEQYF. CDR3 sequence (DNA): TGTGCCAGCAGTTTAGACGCTACACAGTACGAGCAGTACTTC.

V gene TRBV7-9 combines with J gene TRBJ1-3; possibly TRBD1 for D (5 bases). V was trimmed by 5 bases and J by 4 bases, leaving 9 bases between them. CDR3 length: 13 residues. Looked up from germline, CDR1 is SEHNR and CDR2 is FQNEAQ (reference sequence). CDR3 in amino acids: CASSRPGGNTIYF. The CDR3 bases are TGTGCCAGCAGCCGACCAGGGGGAAACACCATATATTTT. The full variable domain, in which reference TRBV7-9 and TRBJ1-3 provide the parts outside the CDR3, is DTGVSQNPRHKITKRGQNVTFRCDPISEHNRLYWYRQTLGQGPEFLTYFQNEAQLEKSRLLSDRFSAERPKGSFSTLEIQRTEQGDSAMYLCASSRPGGNTIYFGEGSWLTVV.

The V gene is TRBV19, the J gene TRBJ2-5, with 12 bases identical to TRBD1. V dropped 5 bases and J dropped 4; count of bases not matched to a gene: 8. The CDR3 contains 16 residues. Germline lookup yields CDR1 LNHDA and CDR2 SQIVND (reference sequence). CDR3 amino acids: CASSWGQGAPGETQYF. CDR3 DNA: TGTGCCAGTAGTTGGGGACAGGGGGCGCCTGGAGAGACCCAGTACTTC.